This record covers a single T cell receptor (beta chain). The repertoire was sequenced with immunoSEQ multiplex PCR; TCRdb's copy has only in-frame clones and lacks some. The repertoire holds more than 90,000 clones, about 89% seen once, with about 7.8% in the top ten. V gave up 4 bases and J gave up 2 bases, with 11 bases separating them. This CDR3 has 13 residues. CDR1 is GTSNPN, CDR2 SVGIG, per germline (reference sequence). The data are from a study of control samples from healthy donors and cancer patients. Sample: blood. The clonotype originates from a man aged 25-40 years in good health. V usage is TRBV30 and J usage is TRBJ1-1, with a possible D match to TRBD1 (5 bases). The CDR3 DNA is TGTGCCTGGACTTGGGGGTACAACACTGAAGCTTTCTTT. It encodes CAWTWGYNTEAFF.